This T cell receptor (beta chain) was identified during a study of T cell responses to AZD1222 COVID-19 vaccine (dated by TCRdb to about 2021). At the level of the whole study: AZD1222 recipients whose second dose came at about 4 weeks and those whose second dose came at about 12 weeks were combined into one group, since spike-specific TCR depth and breadth did not differ between the two schedules. TCR sequencing was performed for 233 trial participants, of whom roughly 200 were given two doses of AZD1222 and some 25 were given two doses of MenACWY control vaccine. Trial participants were enrolled by age into 18-55, 56-69 and 70-plus year subgroups, with roughly 150, 30 and 60 TCR-sequenced participants respectively.

The CDR3 regions of human TCRbeta chains were analyzed by immunosequencing. As for the authors' bioinformatics: TCRs in the repertoires were matched against a reference library of SARS-CoV-2-specific TCRs that had been generated with the MIRA antigen-specificity platform. Breadth meant the fraction of unique TCRs that were SARS-CoV-2-associated, whereas depth meant the fraction of total T cells that were SARS-CoV-2-associated. Using the MIRA data, every spike-specific TCR was mapped to the spike region that the TCR reacted to and assigned to either a CD4 or a CD8 class. Log10-transformed breadth and depth values were compared by one-way ANOVA with Sidak's multiple comparisons tests. The source is immuneACCESS, and TCRdb retained only in-frame sequences with V and J called. Part of the clones is not carried over; for the studies checked, unresolved V genes explain less than half of this, and the remainder is unexplained. Clone size and V and J calls were adopted from that table, with D and trimming inferred from the DNA. The sample yields under 150,000 clones; approximately 83% were counted once. The ten largest clones add up to under 2% of the sample.

The germline V gene (reference sequence) supplies CDR1 GTSNPN and CDR2 SVGIG. A distance of 9 bases separates the germline ends of V and J, which lose 0 bases and 1 base respectively. Including cysteine and phenylalanine, the CDR3 has 14 amino acids. The entry retains the CDR3 DNA only, 42 bases that are in frame from base 1. The time point label corresponds to: baseline before first vaccination. Vaccinee samples came from UK trials COV001 and COV002, including a single-blind randomized controlled phase 2/3 trial of AZD1222 (ChAdOx1 nCoV-19) in healthy adults. Trial participant PBMC samples were collected at day 0 and day 28 after the second dose for TCRbeta chain sequencing. Broad study findings and their caveats: Conclusions about previously exposed vaccinees are limited because only a handful of AZD1222 recipients were SARS-CoV-2 seropositive at baseline. Vaccine-associated CD4 TCRs spanned the whole spike protein, with dominant responses in regions 160-218 and 743-854. In the small 56-69-year group, the increase in depth fell short of significance, most likely because of low power. No day 14 peak-response samples were available, so repertoires were characterized only after the peak T cell response. Most participants were white British and females outnumbered males, and the authors suggested that clonal diversity may have been underestimated. Epitopes outside the regions mutated in the B.1.351 and B.1.1.7 variants were reportedly recognized by nearly half of the unique spike-specific TCRs. Spike-specific TCR breadth and depth rose significantly after two AZD1222 doses compared with day 0 and with MenACWY recipients.

To note about this clone: Its antigen has not been determined. The sample holds no much larger clone one base away, and base qualities are not on file.

The material was peripheral blood, obtained on day 0 of AZD1222 vaccination. The V and J genes are TRBV30 and TRBJ1-1; the D gene is perhaps TRBD1, from 5 matching bases. The source is an adult in good health. The DNA sequence is as follows: TGTGCCTGGAGTGTACAGGTGGGGAACACTGAAGCTTTCTTT. The encoded protein is CAWSVQVGNTEAFF.